One sample yielded the 8 T cell receptor beta chains listed below, sequenced in a study of blood T cell repertoires in COVID-19. Measured with immunoSEQ multiplex PCR; TCRdb has only the in-frame clones, and not every one. The repertoire holds 220,000 or so clones, with approximately 83% as singletons. The sample was PBMCs or T cells enriched from blood (not recorded which). Receptor source: a woman aged 40 to 55 with acute COVID-19.

The V call is TRBV5-1, the J call TRBJ1-2; D call uncertain. The CDR3 is 15 residues long. The V end lost 0 bases, the J end lost 6 bases, and 15 bases lay between the germline ends. The germline V gene has CDR1 SGHRS and CDR2 YFSETQ. The DNA for the CDR3 is TGCGCCAGCAGCTTGGAATGGAGCCAACTCCATGGCTACACCTTC. Translation gives CASSLEWSQLHGYTF.

The rearrangement uses TRBV29-1 and TRBJ2-2; 7 bases are a match to TRBD1. With V trimmed by 0 bases and J by 8 bases, 9 bases remained unmatched. In germline, CDR1 is SQVTM, CDR2 ANQGSEA. The CDR3 spans 15 residues. CDR3 sequence: CSVEDQEGARGELFF. The CDR3 DNA reads TGCAGCGTTGAAGATCAAGAGGGGGCGAGGGGGGAGCTGTTTTTT.

The chain is built from TRBV2 and TRBJ2-1; 9 bases line up with TRBD2. V shed 4 bases, J shed 6 bases, and the junction held 7 bases outside the gene matches. The CDR3 contains 15 residues. Per germline, CDR1 SNHLY and CDR2 FYNNEI. The CDR3 DNA follows: TGTGCCAGCAGTGTTCTAGCGGGGTATACCAATGAGCAGTTCTTC. Its protein is CASSVLAGYTNEQFF.

The chain links TRBV5-1 to TRBJ2-5; maybe TRBD2 (5 bases). Trimming cost V 0 bases and J 1 base, with 7 bases left between them. This CDR3 has 14 amino acids. CDR1 SGHRS and CDR2 YFSETQ come from the germline V gene. This chain's CDR3 is CASSLEAAQETQYF. In DNA, the CDR3 is TGCGCCAGCAGCTTGGAAGCGGCCCAAGAGACCCAGTACTTC.

This chain links TRBV9 with TRBJ2-5; D is possibly TRBD1 (6 bases). The CDR3 totals 15 residues. Deletions cut 0 bases from V and 5 bases from J, with 14 bases between. Per the germline V gene, CDR1 is SGDLS and CDR2 is YYNGEE. In DNA form, the CDR3 reads TGTGCCAGCAGCGTAGGGGGGCGTGAAGGGGAGACCCAGTACTTC. This codes for CASSVGGREGETQYF.

This clone was observed a single time. The chain uses TRBV7-3 and TRBJ1-6; D remains ambiguous. The CDR3 sequence is 16 residues long. V gave up 6 bases and J gave up 0 bases, with 12 bases separating them. Germline V lookup: CDR1 SGHTA, CDR2 FQGTGA. The CDR3 DNA reads TGTGCCAGCAGTCAAACAGCTTACTCCTATAATTCACCCCTCCACTTT. It codes for CASSQTAYSYNSPLHF.

This clone was seen once. J is TRBJ1-6 and V is TRBV6-2 or TRBV6-3, with D perhaps TRBD1 (5 bases). The germline V gene has CDR1 MNHEY and CDR2 SVGEGT. The CDR3 is 16 amino acids. V was pared by 6 bases and J by 5 bases, with 17 bases between. The CDR3 region is CASSHWGDGNNSPLHF. CDR3 nucleotide sequence: TGTGCCAGCAGCCATTGGGGGGACGGAAATAATTCACCCCTCCACTTT.

The chain employs TRBV7-2 and TRBJ1-3; no firm D call. Germline V gene data show CDR1 as SGHTA and CDR2 as FQGNSA. Trimming cost V 2 bases and J 8 bases, with 10 bases left between them. The CDR3 is 13 amino acids. CDR3 sequence reads: CASSLTGVDTIYF. The DNA of the CDR3 is TGTGCCAGCAGCTTAACCGGGGTGGACACCATATATTTT.